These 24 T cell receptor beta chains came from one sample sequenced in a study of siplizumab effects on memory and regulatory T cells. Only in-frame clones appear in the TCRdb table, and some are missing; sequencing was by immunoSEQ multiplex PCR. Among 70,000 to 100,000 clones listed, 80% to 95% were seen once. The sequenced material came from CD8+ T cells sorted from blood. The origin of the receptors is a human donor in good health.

The CDR3 region is CASSLSGQGYEQYF. The CDR3 nucleotides read TGTGCCAGCAGCTTAAGCGGACAGGGTTACGAGCAGTACTTC. V usage is TRBV7-8 and J usage is TRBJ2-7; 8 positions agree with TRBD1. Germline V gene data show CDR1 as SGHVS and CDR2 as FQNEAQ. V gave up 2 bases and J gave up 4 bases; unmatched junction bases: 4. The CDR3 is made up of 14 amino acids.

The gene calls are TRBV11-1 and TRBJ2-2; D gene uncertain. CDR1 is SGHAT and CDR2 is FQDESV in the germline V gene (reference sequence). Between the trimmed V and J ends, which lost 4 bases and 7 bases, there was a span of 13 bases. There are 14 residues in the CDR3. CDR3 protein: CASSSPGSNGELFF. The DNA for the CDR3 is TGTGCCAGCAGCTCCCCCGGATCAAACGGGGAGCTGTTTTTT.

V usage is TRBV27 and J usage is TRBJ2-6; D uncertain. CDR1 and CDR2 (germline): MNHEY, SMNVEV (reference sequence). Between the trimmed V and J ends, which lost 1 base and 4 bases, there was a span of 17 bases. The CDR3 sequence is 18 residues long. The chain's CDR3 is CASSLFQPPGWGANVLTF. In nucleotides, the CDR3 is TGTGCCAGCAGTTTATTTCAACCCCCAGGATGGGGGGCCAACGTCCTGACTTTC. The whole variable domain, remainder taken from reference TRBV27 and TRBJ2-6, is EAQVTQNPRYLITVTGKKLTVTCSQNMNHEYMSWYRQDPGLGLRQIYYSMNVEVTDKGDVPEGYKVSRKEKRNFPLILESPSPNQTSLYFCASSLFQPPGWGANVLTFGAGSRLTVL.

Here the CDR3 DNA reads TGTGCCAGCAGTGCTTTCAGGGGATACGAGCAGTACTTC. Protein product: CASSAFRGYEQYF. V gene TRBV6-1 combines with J gene TRBJ2-7; a possible D gene is TRBD1 (6 bases). The CDR3 runs 13 residues. Germline V gene data show CDR1 as MNHNS and CDR2 as SASEGT. V gave up 4 bases and J gave up 4 bases, with 11 bases separating them.

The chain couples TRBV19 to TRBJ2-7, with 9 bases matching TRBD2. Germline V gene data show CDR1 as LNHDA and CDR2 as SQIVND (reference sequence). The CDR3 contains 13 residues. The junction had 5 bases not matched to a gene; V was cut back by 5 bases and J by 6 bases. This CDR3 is CASSWSSGSEQYF. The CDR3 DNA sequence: TGTGCCAGTAGTTGGAGTAGCGGGAGCGAGCAGTACTTC. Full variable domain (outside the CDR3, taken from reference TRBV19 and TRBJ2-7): DGGITQSPKYLFRKEGQNVTLSCEQNLNHDAMYWYRQDPGQGLRLIYYSQIVNDFQKGDIAEGYSVSREKKESFPLTVTSAQKNPTAFYLCASSWSSGSEQYFGPGTRLTVT.

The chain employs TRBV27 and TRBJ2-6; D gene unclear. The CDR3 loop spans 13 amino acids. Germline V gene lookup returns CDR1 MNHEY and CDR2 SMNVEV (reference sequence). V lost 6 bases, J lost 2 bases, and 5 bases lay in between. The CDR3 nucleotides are TGTGCCAGCAGCCTGGCTGGGGCCAACGTCCTGACTTTC. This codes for CASSLAGANVLTF. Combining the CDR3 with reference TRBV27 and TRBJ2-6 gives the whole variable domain EAQVTQNPRYLITVTGKKLTVTCSQNMNHEYMSWYRQDPGLGLRQIYYSMNVEVTDKGDVPEGYKVSRKEKRNFPLILESPSPNQTSLYFCASSLAGANVLTFGAGSRLTVL.

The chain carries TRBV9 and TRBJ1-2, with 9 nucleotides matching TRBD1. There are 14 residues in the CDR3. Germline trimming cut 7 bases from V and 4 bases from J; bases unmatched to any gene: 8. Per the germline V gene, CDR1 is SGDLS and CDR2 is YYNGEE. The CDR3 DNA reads TGTGCCAGCTCTGCAACAGGGGGCCCCTATGGCTACACCTTC. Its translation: CASSATGGPYGYTF.

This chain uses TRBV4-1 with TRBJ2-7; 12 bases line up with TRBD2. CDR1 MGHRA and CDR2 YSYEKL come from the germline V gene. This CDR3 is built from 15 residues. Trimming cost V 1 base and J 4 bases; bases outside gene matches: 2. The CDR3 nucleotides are TGCGCCAGCAGCCAAGTGACTAGCGGGGGTTACGAGCAGTACTTC. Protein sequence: CASSQVTSGGYEQYF.

CDR3 sequence: CASSAALEDTQYF. In DNA, the CDR3 is TGTGCCAGCAGCGCTGCCCTCGAAGATACGCAGTATTTT. The V and J genes are TRBV5-6 and TRBJ2-3; unclear D gene. Trimming cost V 4 bases and J 5 bases, with 11 bases left between them. This CDR3 spans 13 amino acids. Germline V gene sequence: CDR1 SGHDT, CDR2 YYEEEE.

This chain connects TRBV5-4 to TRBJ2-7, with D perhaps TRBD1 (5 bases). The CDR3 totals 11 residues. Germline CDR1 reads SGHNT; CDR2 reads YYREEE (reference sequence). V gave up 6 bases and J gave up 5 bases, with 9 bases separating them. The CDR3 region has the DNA TGTGCCAGCAAAGGGGATAACGAGCAGTACTTC. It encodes CASKGDNEQYF.

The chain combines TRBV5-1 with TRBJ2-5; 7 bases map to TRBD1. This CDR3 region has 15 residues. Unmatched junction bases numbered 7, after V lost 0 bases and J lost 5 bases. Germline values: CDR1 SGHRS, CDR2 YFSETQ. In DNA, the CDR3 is TGCGCCAGCAGCTTGGAGGGGGCTAGTCGGGAGACCCAGTACTTC. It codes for CASSLEGASRETQYF.

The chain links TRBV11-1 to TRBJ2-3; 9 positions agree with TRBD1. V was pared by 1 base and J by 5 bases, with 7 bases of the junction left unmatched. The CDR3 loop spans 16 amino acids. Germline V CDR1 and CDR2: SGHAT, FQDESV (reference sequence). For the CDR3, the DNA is TGTGCCAGCAGCTTAGTGGGACAGGGCGGGGAAGATACGCAGTATTTT. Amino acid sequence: CASSLVGQGGEDTQYF.

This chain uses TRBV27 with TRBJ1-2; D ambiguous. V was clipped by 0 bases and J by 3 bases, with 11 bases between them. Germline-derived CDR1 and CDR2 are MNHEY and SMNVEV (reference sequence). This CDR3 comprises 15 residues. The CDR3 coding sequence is TGTGCCAGCAGTTTATCAGAGGGCAGAGACTATGGCTACACCTTC. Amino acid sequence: CASSLSEGRDYGYTF.

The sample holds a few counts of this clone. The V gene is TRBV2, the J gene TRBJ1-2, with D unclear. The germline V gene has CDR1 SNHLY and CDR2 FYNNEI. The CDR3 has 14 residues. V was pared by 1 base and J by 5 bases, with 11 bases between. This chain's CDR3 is CASSEEAADYGYTF. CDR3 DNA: TGTGCCAGCAGTGAAGAGGCGGCAGATTATGGCTACACCTTC.

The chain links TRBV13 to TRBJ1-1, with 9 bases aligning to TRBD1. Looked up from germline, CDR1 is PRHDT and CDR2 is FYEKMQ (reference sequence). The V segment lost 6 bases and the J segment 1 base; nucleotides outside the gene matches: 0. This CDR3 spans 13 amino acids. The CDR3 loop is CASRGQGNTEAFF. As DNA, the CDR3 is TGTGCCAGCAGGGGACAGGGGAACACTGAAGCTTTCTTT.

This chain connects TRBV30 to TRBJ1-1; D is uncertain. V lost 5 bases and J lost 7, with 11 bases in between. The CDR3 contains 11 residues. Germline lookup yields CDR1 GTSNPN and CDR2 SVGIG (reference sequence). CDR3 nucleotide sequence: TGTGCCTGGGGGGAGGCAGGTGAAGCTTTCTTT. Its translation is CAWGEAGEAFF.

CDR3 DNA: TGTGCCAGCAGTTACGACAGGGCTGTCGAGCAGTACTTC. As protein: CASSYDRAVEQYF. The chain uses TRBV27 and TRBJ2-7; TRBD1 agrees at 7 bases. The length of the CDR3 is 13 residues. The J segment lost 6 bases and the V segment lost 4 bases, leaving 6 bases of the junction unmatched. CDR1 and CDR2 (germline): MNHEY, SMNVEV (reference sequence).

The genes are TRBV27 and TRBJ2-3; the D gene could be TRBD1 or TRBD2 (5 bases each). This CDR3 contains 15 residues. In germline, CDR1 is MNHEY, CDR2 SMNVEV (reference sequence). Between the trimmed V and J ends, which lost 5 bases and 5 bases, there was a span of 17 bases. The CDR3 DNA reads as TGTGCCAGCAGTGCCTCAGGGCCCCGGGGAGATACGCAGTATTTT. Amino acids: CASSASGPRGDTQYF.

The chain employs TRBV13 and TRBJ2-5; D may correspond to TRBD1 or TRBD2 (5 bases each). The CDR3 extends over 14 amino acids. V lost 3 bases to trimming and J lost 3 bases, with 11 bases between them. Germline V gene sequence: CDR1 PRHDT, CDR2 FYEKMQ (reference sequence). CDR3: CASSFGVREETQYF. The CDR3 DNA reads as TGTGCCAGCAGCTTCGGGGTCAGGGAAGAGACCCAGTACTTC.

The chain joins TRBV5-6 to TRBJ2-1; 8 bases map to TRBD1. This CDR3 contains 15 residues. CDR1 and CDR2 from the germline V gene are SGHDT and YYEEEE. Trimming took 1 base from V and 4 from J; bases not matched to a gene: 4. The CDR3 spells CASSLRTGPYNEQFF. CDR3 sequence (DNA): TGTGCCAGCAGCTTGCGGACAGGGCCTTACAATGAGCAGTTCTTC. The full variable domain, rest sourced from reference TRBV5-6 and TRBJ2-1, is DAGVTQSPTHLIKTRGQQVTLRCSPKSGHDTVSWYQQALGQGPQFIFQYYEEEERQRGNFPDRFSGHQFPNYSSELNVNALLLGDSALYLCASSLRTGPYNEQFFGPGTRLTVL.

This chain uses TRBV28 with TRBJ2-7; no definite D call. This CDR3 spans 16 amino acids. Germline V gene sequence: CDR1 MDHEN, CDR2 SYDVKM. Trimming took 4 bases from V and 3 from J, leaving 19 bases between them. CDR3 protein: CASSSTPGPPNYEQYF. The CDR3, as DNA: TGTGCCAGCAGTTCAACCCCAGGCCCCCCCAACTACGAGCAGTACTTC.

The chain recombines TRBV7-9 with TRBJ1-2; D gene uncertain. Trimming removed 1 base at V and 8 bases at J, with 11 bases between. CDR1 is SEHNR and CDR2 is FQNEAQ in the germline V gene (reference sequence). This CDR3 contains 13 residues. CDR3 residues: CASSLVDGWGYTF. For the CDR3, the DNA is TGTGCCAGCAGCTTAGTTGATGGATGGGGCTACACCTTC.

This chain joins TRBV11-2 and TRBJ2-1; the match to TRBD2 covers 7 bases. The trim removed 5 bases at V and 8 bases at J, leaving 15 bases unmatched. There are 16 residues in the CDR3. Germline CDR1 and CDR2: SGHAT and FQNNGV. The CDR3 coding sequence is TGTGCCAGCAGCATACGGACTAGGACACTGCACGATGAGCAGTTCTTC. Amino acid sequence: CASSIRTRTLHDEQFF.

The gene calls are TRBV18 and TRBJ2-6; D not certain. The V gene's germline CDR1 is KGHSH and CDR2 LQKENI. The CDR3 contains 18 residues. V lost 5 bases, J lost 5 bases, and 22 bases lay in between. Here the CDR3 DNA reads TGTGCCAGCTCAAGCCAAAAACATTTACAAAGTCGGGCCAACGTCCTGACTTTC. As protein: CASSSQKHLQSRANVLTF.